Below are 32 T cell receptor beta chains sequenced from a single sample in a study of CD8 T cells in Susac syndrome. With random hexamers, reverse transcription was performed on about 0.45 to 1 ug of RNA. TCRdb independently ran MiXCR on the immunoSEQ multiplex PCR reads; one entry per CDR3 protein. The sample lists about 200,000 distinct CDR3 sequences, about 95% seen once, with just under 0.095% in the top ten. The sample comprised CD4+ T cells from PBMCs. These receptors were obtained from a human donor with multiple sclerosis.

CDR3 protein: CASSQSPPEQFF. The CDR3, as DNA: TGCGCCAGCAGCCAATCCCCCCCCGAGCAGTTCTTC. The chain combines TRBV4-1 with TRBJ2-1; D unresolved. Looked up from germline, CDR1 is MGHRA and CDR2 is YSYEKL. This CDR3 is built from 12 residues. V was cut by 2 bases and J by 10 bases, with 9 bases left in between.

The chain is built from TRBV5-1 and TRBJ1-1, with unresolved D. This CDR3 region has 15 residues. The V end was cut by 0 bases, the J end by 3 bases, with 12 bases between. The V gene's germline CDR1 is SGHRS and CDR2 YFSETQ. The CDR3 bases are TGCGCCAGCAGCTTGGATCGGGAAGCGGACACTGAAGCTTTCTTT. This translates into CASSLDREADTEAFF.

The chain has TRBV5-1 and TRBJ2-2; 7 bases are shared with TRBD1. This CDR3 has 16 residues. Trimming cost V 0 bases and J 3 bases; bases outside gene matches: 5. The germline V gene has CDR1 SGHRS and CDR2 YFSETQ. For the CDR3, the DNA is TGCGCCAGCAGCTTGGAAAGGACAGGATACACCGGGGAGCTGTTTTTT. This translates into CASSLERTGYTGELFF.

The chain couples TRBV29-1 to TRBJ2-6, with D hard to call. Trimming took 4 bases from V and 0 from J, leaving 1 base between them. Germline lookup yields CDR1 SQVTM and CDR2 ANQGSEA. This CDR3 is built from 12 residues. The CDR3 here is CSVASGANVLTF. The CDR3 nucleotides read TGCAGCGTTGCCTCTGGGGCCAACGTCCTGACTTTC.

V is TRBV3-1 and J is TRBJ1-2; 8 bases are shared with TRBD1. V lost 4 bases, J lost 2 bases, and 9 bases stayed unmatched. This CDR3 is built from 16 residues. CDR1 is LGHDT, CDR2 YNNKEL, per germline (reference sequence). The DNA for the CDR3 is TGTGCCAGCAGCCGCTGGGGAGGACAGGGAAACTATGGCTACACCTTC. Its translation is CASSRWGGQGNYGYTF.

The chain combines TRBV7-8 with TRBJ2-4, with no clear D. Trimming shortened V by 3 bases and J by 6 bases, and 18 bases separated the two germline ends. The germline CDR1 and CDR2 sequences are SGHVS and FQNEAQ. This CDR3 region has 16 residues. The CDR3 DNA reads as TGTGCCAGCAGCTTCGGGCTCAATCATTTGGGAAACATTCAGTACTTC. Amino acid sequence: CASSFGLNHLGNIQYF.

This clonotype was counted only a few times. The chain has TRBV30 and TRBJ1-5, with TRBD1 identical over 8 bases. The CDR3 runs to 15 residues. After removal of 1 base from V and 4 bases from J, the junction contained 6 bases not matched to a gene. Looked up from germline, CDR1 is GTSNPN and CDR2 is SVGIG (reference sequence). The CDR3 sequence is CAWSGGQGGNQPQHF. CDR3 nucleotide sequence: TGTGCCTGGAGTGGCGGACAGGGTGGGAATCAGCCCCAGCATTTT.

J is TRBJ1-2 and V is TRBV24-1; D remains ambiguous. Germline V gene sequence: CDR1 KGHDR, CDR2 SFDVKD. Deletions cut 2 bases from V and 2 bases from J, with 2 bases between. CDR3 size: 12 residues. CDR3 nucleotides: TGTGCCACCAGTGATTCGAACTATGGCTACACCTTC. Translating gives CATSDSNYGYTF.

This clonotype occurred a few times. V is TRBV15 and J is TRBJ2-6, with D possibly being TRBD1 (6 bases). The ends were cut back, 1 base at V and 1 base at J, with 14 bases in the middle. Germline V gene data show CDR1 as LNHNV and CDR2 as YYDKDF (reference sequence). CDR3 size: 18 residues. CDR3 protein: CATSRVNWGPSGANVLTF. The CDR3 DNA reads TGTGCCACCAGCAGAGTGAACTGGGGGCCATCTGGGGCCAACGTCCTGACTTTC.

This chain connects TRBV18 to TRBJ1-2; TRBD1 might be the D (6 bases). Germline CDR1 reads KGHSH; CDR2 reads LQKENI. The CDR3 contains 15 residues. With 0 bases removed from V and 4 bases from J, the gap between germline ends came to 12 bases. The CDR3, as DNA: TGTGCCAGCTCACCACCACAGGGTTATGCCTATGGCTACACCTTC. Its translation is CASSPPQGYAYGYTF.

The chain carries TRBV2 and TRBJ2-5, with a possible D match to TRBD1 (6 bases). CDR1 is SNHLY and CDR2 is FYNNEI in the germline V gene. V was pared by 6 bases and J by 5 bases, with 28 bases between. The CDR3 is 18 amino acids. This chain's CDR3 is CASSPKGSRQAAAETQYF. The CDR3 DNA follows: TGTGCCAGCAGCCCAAAAGGGAGCCGACAGGCCGCAGCGGAGACCCAGTACTTC.

The V and J genes are TRBV24-1 and TRBJ2-7; possibly TRBD1 for D (6 bases). This CDR3 has 14 residues. Trimming took 3 bases from V and 5 from J, leaving 13 bases between them. Germline CDR1 and CDR2: KGHDR and SFDVKD. DNA of the CDR3: TGTGCCACCAGTGATAACCAACAGGGCCACGAGCAGTACTTC. Its protein product is CATSDNQQGHEQYF.

V gene TRBV29-1 combines with J gene TRBJ1-1; D not certain. This CDR3 has 12 residues. V was trimmed by 5 bases and J by 3 bases, leaving 10 bases between them. The germline V gene encodes CDR1 SQVTM and CDR2 ANQGSEA. For the CDR3, the DNA is TGCAGCGTTTCGGGATCGCACACTGAAGCTTTCTTT. Protein product: CSVSGSHTEAFF. Complete variable domain (other parts from reference TRBV29-1 and TRBJ1-1): SAVISQKPSRDICQRGTSLTIQCQVDSQVTMMFWYRQQPGQSLTLIATANQGSEATYESGFVIDKFPISRPNLTFSTLTVSNMSPEDSSIYLCSVSGSHTEAFFGQGTRLTVV.

The rearrangement links TRBV29-1 to TRBJ1-1, with D uncertain. The germline V gene encodes CDR1 SQVTM and CDR2 ANQGSEA. The CDR3 runs to 8 residues. Trimming took off 2 bases at V and 14 bases at J, with 6 bases between the two ends. CDR3 sequence reads: CSVESKFF. CDR3 bases: TGCAGCGTTGAATCTAAATTCTTT.

The chain recombines TRBV20-1 with TRBJ2-7; D is uncertain. V lost 5 bases to trimming and J lost 6 bases, with 8 bases between them. Germline V gene sequence: CDR1 DFQATT, CDR2 SNEGSKA (reference sequence). The CDR3 has 10 amino acids. The CDR3 region has the DNA TGCAGTGCTGGTCGAGGCGAGCAGTACTTC. Residues: CSAGRGEQYF.

This chain joins TRBV3-1 and TRBJ2-2, with TRBD1 as a possible D gene (6 bases). Germline loops: CDR1 LGHDT, CDR2 YNNKEL (reference sequence). CDR3 length: 15 amino acids. The V gene lost 6 bases and the J gene lost 4 bases, with 15 bases spanning the gap. The CDR3 region is CASSREGGFTGELFF. As DNA, the CDR3 is TGTGCCAGCAGTCGCGAAGGGGGTTTCACCGGGGAGCTGTTTTTT.

This chain links TRBV4-1 with TRBJ1-1; 7 nucleotides match TRBD1. Germline V gene sequence: CDR1 MGHRA, CDR2 YSYEKL. This CDR3 spans 18 amino acids. The V and J ends lost 2 bases and 3 bases, in that order; junction bases with no gene match: 15. The CDR3 is CASSQSGQAISPYTEAFF. The CDR3 bases are TGCGCCAGCAGCCAAAGTGGACAGGCCATATCTCCTTACACTGAAGCTTTCTTT.

The genes are TRBV2 and TRBJ1-6; possible D gene TRBD1, 5 bases. V was shortened by 8 bases and J by 11 bases, with 16 bases between the two germline ends. This CDR3 is built from 13 residues. Germline V gives CDR1 SNHLY, CDR2 FYNNEI. The CDR3 spells CASQRGAEAPLHF. The CDR3 region has the DNA TGTGCCAGCCAACGTGGGGCGGAGGCACCCCTCCACTTT.

The chain couples TRBV4-1 to TRBJ2-1, with D perhaps matching TRBD2 (6 bases). Trimming left V 1 base short and J 2 bases short, with 12 bases between. The length of the CDR3 is 16 residues. CDR1 is MGHRA and CDR2 is YSYEKL in the germline V gene. The CDR3 sequence: CASSQGEGGPYNEQFF. In DNA form, the CDR3 reads TGCGCCAGCAGCCAAGGGGAAGGAGGGCCCTACAATGAGCAGTTCTTC.

This clonotype showed up just once. The chain uses TRBV6-1 and TRBJ1-5; D is possibly TRBD1 (6 bases). CDR1 and CDR2 from the germline V gene are MNHNS and SASEGT. The V end was cut by 6 bases, the J end by 5 bases, with 17 bases between. The CDR3 loop spans 15 amino acids. The CDR3 protein is CASRRSRDKDQPQHF. CDR3 DNA: TGTGCCAGCAGGAGAAGCCGGGACAAAGATCAGCCCCAGCATTTT.

The gene calls are TRBV24-1 and TRBJ2-2, with D possibly TRBD1 on 6 matching bases. Trimming stripped 6 bases from V and 4 bases from J, with 14 bases between. CDR3 length: 15 residues. Germline V gives CDR1 KGHDR, CDR2 SFDVKD. CDR3 in amino acids: CATSSPGQTTGELFF. As DNA, the CDR3 is TGTGCCACCAGTTCCCCCGGACAGACCACCGGGGAGCTGTTTTTT.

The genes are TRBV3-1 and TRBJ1-1; the D is unclear. Trimming cost V 8 bases and J 2 bases, with 9 bases left between them. There are 12 residues in the CDR3. Germline CDR1 is LGHDT and CDR2 is YNNKEL (reference sequence). The CDR3 sequence: CASSQTNTEAFF. The CDR3 DNA reads TGTGCCAGCTCCCAGACAAACACTGAAGCTTTCTTT.

The chain joins TRBV7-9 to TRBJ1-5; 10 nucleotides align to TRBD1. Trimming took 5 bases from V and 6 from J; bases not matched to a gene: 7. The CDR3 runs to 15 residues. CDR1 is SEHNR and CDR2 is FQNEAQ in the germline V gene (reference sequence). The CDR3 here is CASSRGQGVGQPQHF. The CDR3 coding sequence is TGTGCCAGCAGCCGTGGACAGGGGGTTGGTCAGCCCCAGCATTTT.

This chain links TRBV12-5 with TRBJ2-7, with a tentative D call TRBD1 (6 bases). Germline V gives CDR1 LGHNT, CDR2 FRNRAP. The CDR3 sequence is 15 residues long. V lost 5 bases to trimming and J lost 4 bases, with 18 bases between them. This CDR3 is CASGQNRDIPYEQYF. The CDR3 nucleotides are TGTGCTAGTGGTCAAAACCGGGACATTCCATACGAGCAGTACTTC. Variable domain in full (rest from reference TRBV12-5 and TRBJ2-7): DARVTQTPRHKVTEMGQEVTMRCQPILGHNTVFWYRQTMMQGLELLAYFRNRAPLDDSGMPKDRFSAEMPDATLATLKIQPSEPRDSAVYFCASGQNRDIPYEQYFGPGTRLTVT.

The J gene is TRBJ2-4, the V gene TRBV4-2; D gene unclear. CDR3 size: 11 residues. Trimming pared 2 bases from V and 8 bases from J, leaving 4 bases between. CDR1 and CDR2 (germline): LGHNA, YNFKEQ. Here the CDR3 DNA reads TGTGCCAGCAGCCAACCCCACATTCAGTACTTC. It specifies CASSQPHIQYF.

The rearrangement uses TRBV20-1 and TRBJ2-1, with 7 bases identical to TRBD2. CDR3 length equals 15 residues. Trimming cost V 1 base and J 9 bases; bases outside gene matches: 12. From germline, CDR1 is DFQATT and CDR2 SNEGSKA (reference sequence). The CDR3 loop reads CSARGSGPPSVEQFF. In DNA form, the CDR3 reads TGCAGTGCTAGAGGTAGCGGGCCGCCTTCGGTTGAGCAGTTCTTC.

The V and J genes are TRBV30 and TRBJ2-2; D remains ambiguous. This CDR3 has 14 amino acids. The germline V and J ends were trimmed by 2 bases and 1 base, with 8 bases remaining between them. Germline V gene lookup returns CDR1 GTSNPN and CDR2 SVGIG (reference sequence). This CDR3 is CAWSPGGNTGELFF. CDR3 DNA sequence: TGTGCCTGGAGTCCTGGCGGGAACACCGGGGAGCTGTTTTTT. The entire variable domain, with the rest obtained from reference TRBV30 and TRBJ2-2, is as follows: SQTIHQWPATLVQPVGSPLSLECTVEGTSNPNLYWYRQAAGRGLQLLFYSVGIGQISSEVPQNLSASRPQDRQFILSSKKLLLSDSGFYLCAWSPGGNTGELFFGEGSRLTVL.

V is TRBV7-9 and J is TRBJ2-7; no reliable D call. Trimming removed 2 bases at V and 6 bases at J, with 8 bases between. This CDR3 has 12 amino acids. In germline, CDR1 is SEHNR, CDR2 FQNEAQ (reference sequence). The CDR3 nucleotides are TGTGCCAGCAGCTTAAGCTTGGGCGAGCAGTACTTC. It yields the protein CASSLSLGEQYF.

This sequence joins TRBV7-8 and TRBJ2-1, with TRBD2 identical over 15 bases. The CDR3 length is 18 residues. Germline values: CDR1 SGHVS, CDR2 FQNEAQ. J gave up 0 bases and V 1 base, and 1 base lay outside the gene matches. The CDR3 loop is CASSLGGLAGGSYNEQFF. CDR3 sequence (DNA): TGTGCCAGCAGCTTAGGGGGACTAGCGGGAGGCTCCTACAATGAGCAGTTCTTC.

This chain joins TRBV6-6 and TRBJ2-7; 14 nucleotides match TRBD2. With 6 bases clipped from V and 4 bases from J, the junction kept 5 bases outside the gene matches. This CDR3 has 15 amino acids. In germline, CDR1 is MNHNY, CDR2 SVGAGI (reference sequence). CDR3 bases: TGTGCCAGCAGGAATCGACTAGCGGGAGGGTACGAGCAGTACTTC. Translation gives CASRNRLAGGYEQYF.

The chain has TRBV20-1 and TRBJ2-7, with TRBD2 matching 7 bases. The CDR3 is 16 amino acids. The germline V gene encodes CDR1 DFQATT and CDR2 SNEGSKA (reference sequence). V lost 0 bases and J lost 1; bases outside the gene matches: 9. The CDR3 sequence is CSARDPGEGRSYEQYF. Written as DNA, the CDR3 is TGCAGTGCTAGAGATCCGGGGGAGGGTCGATCCTACGAGCAGTACTTC.

The rearrangement joins TRBV20-1 to TRBJ2-1; D is unresolved. Germline CDR1 reads DFQATT; CDR2 reads SNEGSKA (reference sequence). Trimming shortened V by 2 bases and J by 7 bases, and 12 bases separated the two germline ends. This CDR3 region has 13 residues. The CDR3 nucleotides read TGCAGTGCTAGAAGCCCCCCAAAGAATGAGCAGTTCTTC. It is translated as CSARSPPKNEQFF.